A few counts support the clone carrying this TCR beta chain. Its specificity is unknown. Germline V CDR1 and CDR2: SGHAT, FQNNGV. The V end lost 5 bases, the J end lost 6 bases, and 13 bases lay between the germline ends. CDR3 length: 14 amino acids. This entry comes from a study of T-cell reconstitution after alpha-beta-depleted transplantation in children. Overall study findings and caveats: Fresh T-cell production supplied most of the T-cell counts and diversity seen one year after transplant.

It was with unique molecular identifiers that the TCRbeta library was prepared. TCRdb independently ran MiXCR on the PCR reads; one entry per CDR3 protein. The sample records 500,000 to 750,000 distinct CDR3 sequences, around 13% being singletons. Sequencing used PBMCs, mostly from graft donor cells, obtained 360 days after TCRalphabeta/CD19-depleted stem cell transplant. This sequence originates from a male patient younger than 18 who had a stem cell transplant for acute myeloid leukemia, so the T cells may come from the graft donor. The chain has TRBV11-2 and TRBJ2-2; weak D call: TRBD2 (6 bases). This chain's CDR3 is CASSHRGRPGELFF. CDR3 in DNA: TGTGCCAGCAGCCACCGGGGGAGGCCCGGGGAGCTGTTTTTT.